One and the same sample provided the 28 T cell receptor beta chains below, sequenced in a study of shared clonotypes between healthy human individuals. Sequencing used immunoSEQ multiplex PCR; TCRdb keeps in-frame clones, though not all of them. This sample has about 1.5 million clones, with approximately 98% found just once. The sequencing input was naive CD4+ T cells sorted from blood. Subset in this sample: CD45RA+ positively selected. The receptors derive from a man aged 25-45 years in good health.

The V call is TRBV18, the J call TRBJ1-2; D is unresolved. CDR1 is KGHSH, CDR2 LQKENI, per germline. The V end was cut by 2 bases, the J end by 8 bases, with 12 bases between. The CDR3 has 13 residues. As DNA, the CDR3 is TGTGCCAGCTCACCAAGGCCTTCGGAGGGCTACACCTTC. Its translation is CASSPRPSEGYTF.

J is TRBJ2-7 and V is TRBV10-3, with 9 bases matching TRBD2. Trimming cost V 3 bases and J 7 bases; bases outside gene matches: 7. CDR1 and CDR2 (germline): ENHRY, SYGVKD. The CDR3 covers 14 residues. As DNA, the CDR3 is TGTGCCATCAGTGACAAGCGGGAGGCCAGTGAGCAGTACTTC. It is translated as CAISDKREASEQYF.

The chain combines TRBV28 with TRBJ1-4, with D unclear. The germline CDR1 and CDR2 sequences are MDHEN and SYDVKM. The CDR3 sequence is 13 residues long. V lost 3 bases to trimming and J lost 7 bases, with 9 bases between them. The chain's CDR3 is CASSFSLREKLFF. CDR3 in DNA: TGTGCCAGCAGTTTTTCCCTTCGTGAAAAACTGTTTTTT.

The genes are TRBV10-1 and TRBJ2-1; 11 nucleotides align to TRBD2. Germline V gene lookup returns CDR1 WNHNN and CDR2 SYGVQD (reference sequence). This CDR3 comprises 15 residues. After removal of 3 bases from V and 7 bases from J, the junction contained 5 bases not matched to a gene. The CDR3 DNA reads as TGCGCCAGCAGTGATAGACTAGCGGGACGAAATGAGCAGTTCTTC. This sequence encodes CASSDRLAGRNEQFF.

The CDR3 loop reads CSVRTSRSYNEQFF. For the CDR3, the DNA is TGCAGCGTCCGGACTAGCCGCTCCTACAATGAGCAGTTCTTC. This chain joins TRBV29-1 and TRBJ2-1; 8 bases match TRBD2. The CDR3 loop spans 14 amino acids. The V gene's germline CDR1 is SQVTM and CDR2 ANQGSEA. J gave up 0 bases and V 6 bases, and 4 bases lay outside the gene matches.

The V gene is TRBV29-1, the J gene TRBJ2-6, with D unclear. Germline assignment: CDR1 SQVTM and CDR2 ANQGSEA. The V and J ends lost 5 bases and 1 base respectively, with 21 bases between them. The CDR3 consists of 18 residues. The CDR3: CSVPHHATEISGANVLTF. The CDR3, as DNA: TGCAGCGTTCCCCACCATGCCACCGAGATATCTGGGGCCAACGTCCTGACTTTC.

The V call is TRBV7-9, the J call TRBJ2-7, with TRBD2 matching 7 bases. The CDR3 totals 15 residues. The germline V gene encodes CDR1 SEHNR and CDR2 FQNEAQ (reference sequence). V lost 2 bases, J lost 7 bases, and 11 bases stayed unmatched. The CDR3 DNA follows: TGTGCCAGCAGCTTAAGTCCCGTTGCGGGGGAAGAGCAGTACTTC. Amino acid sequence: CASSLSPVAGEEQYF.

The chain is built from TRBV4-1 and TRBJ2-1, with TRBD2 identical over 10 bases. The germline V gene has CDR1 MGHRA and CDR2 YSYEKL. This CDR3 spans 16 amino acids. Losses at the gene ends were 4 bases for V and 8 bases for J; bases not matched to a gene: 11. CDR3 sequence reads: CASSLRGASGRDEQFF. The DNA for the CDR3 is TGCGCCAGCAGCCTCCGTGGTGCTAGCGGGAGAGATGAGCAGTTCTTC.

The chain carries TRBV15 and TRBJ2-1, with 9 bases fitting TRBD2. With 0 bases clipped from V and 5 bases from J, the junction kept 8 bases outside the gene matches. Germline V gene sequence: CDR1 LNHNV, CDR2 YYDKDF (reference sequence). The CDR3 consists of 17 residues. For the CDR3, the DNA is TGTGCCACCAGCAGAGATCTCGGAGCGGGGGGAAACAATGAGCAGTTCTTC. Translation: CATSRDLGAGGNNEQFF.

The V and J genes are TRBV18 and TRBJ2-1, with 9 bases matching TRBD2. Per the germline V gene, CDR1 is KGHSH and CDR2 is LQKENI. CDR3 length equals 16 residues. Trimming removed 6 bases from V and 5 bases from J; junction bases left unmatched: 11. In DNA, the CDR3 is TGTGCCAGCTCCCCTAGCGGGGCCTCTATTGACAATGAGCAGTTCTTC. This encodes CASSPSGASIDNEQFF. Supplemented by reference TRBV18 and TRBJ2-1, the full variable domain reads NAGVMQNPRHLVRRRGQEARLRCSPMKGHSHVYWYRQLPEEGLKFMVYLQKENIIDESGMPKERFSAEFPKEGPSILRIQQVVRGDSAAYFCASSPSGASIDNEQFFGPGTRLTVL.

The V call is TRBV4-1, the J call TRBJ2-7; no definite D call. The V end was cut by 2 bases, the J end by 6 bases, with 11 bases between. This CDR3 is built from 13 residues. Germline V gene lookup returns CDR1 MGHRA and CDR2 YSYEKL. CDR3 in amino acids: CASSQLFPFEQYF. CDR3 in DNA: TGCGCCAGCAGCCAACTGTTCCCTTTCGAGCAGTACTTC.

The rearrangement uses TRBV2 and TRBJ2-2, with TRBD1 matching over 7 bases. Germline V gives CDR1 SNHLY, CDR2 FYNNEI. CDR3 size: 17 residues. The V and J ends lost 2 bases and 0 bases, in that order; junction bases with no gene match: 6. CDR3 in amino acids: CASSERQGVSNTGELFF. The CDR3 nucleotides read TGTGCCAGCAGTGAACGGCAGGGGGTATCGAACACCGGGGAGCTGTTTTTT.

The chain carries TRBV9 and TRBJ1-5; maybe TRBD1 (6 bases). V lost 3 bases, J lost 4 bases, and 8 bases lay in between. Germline V gene sequence: CDR1 SGDLS, CDR2 YYNGEE. The CDR3 runs 13 residues. Here the CDR3 DNA reads TGTGCCAGCAGCGCACAGGGAAATCAGCCCCAGCATTTT. Amino acids: CASSAQGNQPQHF.

Worth noting for this clone: The sample carries other DNA sequences with the same CDR3. V is TRBV5-1 and J is TRBJ2-2; 15 bases line up with TRBD2. CDR1 and CDR2 (germline): SGHRS, YFSETQ. J was trimmed by 8 bases and V by 2 bases; bases with no gene match: 4. The CDR3 sequence is 16 residues long. DNA of the CDR3: TGCGCCAGCAGCTTCGGACTAGCGGGAGGGCCAGGGGAGCTGTTTTTT. This translates into CASSFGLAGGPGELFF.

A remark on this clone: Distinct nucleotide sequences in the sample also encode this CDR3. This chain links TRBV10-3 with TRBJ1-1; 8 bases match TRBD1. Per the germline V gene, CDR1 is ENHRY and CDR2 is SYGVKD. Germline trimming cut 7 bases from V and 2 bases from J; bases unmatched to any gene: 3. This CDR3 has 13 residues. The CDR3 DNA follows: TGTGCCATCAAGGACAGGGAAAACACTGAAGCTTTCTTT. Translation gives CAIKDRENTEAFF.

This clone was seen only once. The CDR3 loop is CASSLFPGYNEQFF. In DNA form, the CDR3 reads TGTGCCAGCAGCTTGTTTCCGGGATACAATGAGCAGTTCTTC. The chain has TRBV5-6 and TRBJ2-1; perhaps TRBD2 as D (5 bases). Looked up from germline, CDR1 is SGHDT and CDR2 is YYEEEE. Trimming pared 1 base from V and 4 bases from J, leaving 9 bases between. The length of the CDR3 is 14 residues. The whole variable domain, filled in from reference TRBV5-6 and TRBJ2-1, reads DAGVTQSPTHLIKTRGQQVTLRCSPKSGHDTVSWYQQALGQGPQFIFQYYEEEERQRGNFPDRFSGHQFPNYSSELNVNALLLGDSALYLCASSLFPGYNEQFFGPGTRLTVL.

This chain uses TRBV14 with TRBJ2-2, with unresolved D. Germline CDR1 reads SGHDN; CDR2 reads FVKESK. The ends were cut back, 0 bases at V and 7 bases at J, with 6 bases in the middle. The CDR3 sequence is 13 residues long. CDR3: CASSQDIIGELFF. Here the CDR3 DNA reads TGTGCCAGCAGCCAAGATATAATCGGGGAGCTGTTTTTT.

The genes are TRBV7-9 and TRBJ2-3; possibly TRBD1 for D (6 bases). V dropped 4 bases and J dropped 8 bases, with 16 bases sitting between them. This CDR3 comprises 14 residues. CDR1 is SEHNR, CDR2 FQNEAQ, per germline (reference sequence). CDR3 protein: CASSYSEQGGTQYF. The CDR3 DNA reads TGTGCCAGCAGCTACTCCGAACAGGGTGGTACGCAGTATTTT.

The chain joins TRBV29-1 to TRBJ2-6; TRBD2 is a possible D gene (5 bases). The germline V and J ends were trimmed by 1 base and 0 bases, with 7 bases remaining between them. The CDR3 consists of 15 residues. Per the germline V gene, CDR1 is SQVTM and CDR2 is ANQGSEA. CDR3 in amino acids: CSVEARGSGANVLTF. The CDR3 nucleotides read TGCAGCGTTGAAGCCCGGGGCTCTGGGGCCAACGTCCTGACTTTC.

The V call is TRBV5-1, the J call TRBJ2-2, with D unclear. This CDR3 spans 14 amino acids. Deletions cut 0 bases from V and 7 bases from J, with 10 bases between. The V gene's germline CDR1 is SGHRS and CDR2 YFSETQ. This chain's CDR3 is CASSLDPLGGELFF. The DNA of the CDR3 is TGCGCCAGCAGCTTGGATCCCCTTGGCGGGGAGCTGTTTTTT.

The chain couples TRBV5-1 to TRBJ1-1; possibly TRBD1 for D (5 bases). Germline V gives CDR1 SGHRS, CDR2 YFSETQ. V lost 4 bases to trimming and J lost 2 bases, with 15 bases between them. This CDR3 has 15 residues. This chain's CDR3 is CASSARQQPNTEAFF. CDR3 DNA sequence: TGCGCCAGCAGCGCGAGACAGCAACCTAACACTGAAGCTTTCTTT. The full variable domain, with the rest looked up from reference TRBV5-1 and TRBJ1-1, is KAGVTQTPRYLIKTRGQQVTLSCSPISGHRSVSWYQQTPGQGLQFLFEYFSETQRNKGNFPGRFSGRQFSNSRSEMNVSTLELGDSALYLCASSARQQPNTEAFFGQGTRLTVV.

The CDR3 DNA is TGCGCCAGCAGTGCCGGACAGGGGGCGTCTGAGCAGTTCTTC. It yields the protein CASSAGQGASEQFF. V and J are TRBV10-1 and TRBJ2-1; 11 bases align to TRBD1. The CDR3 contains 14 residues. The germline CDR1 and CDR2 sequences are WNHNN and SYGVQD (reference sequence). The V and J ends lost 4 bases and 9 bases, in that order; junction bases with no gene match: 5.

The rearrangement links TRBV7-6 to TRBJ1-2, with D possibly TRBD1 on 6 matching bases. V was clipped by 1 base and J by 6 bases, with 24 bases between them. Germline loops: CDR1 SGHVS, CDR2 FNYEAQ. This CDR3 comprises 18 residues. CDR3 residues: CASSLVGGQTAPGHGYTF. CDR3 coding DNA: TGTGCCAGCAGCTTAGTTGGGGGACAAACAGCGCCGGGACATGGCTACACCTTC.

The rearrangement joins TRBV2 to TRBJ2-3, with 8 bases lining up with TRBD1. CDR3 size: 13 residues. V dropped 6 bases and J dropped 6; count of bases not matched to a gene: 5. Looked up from germline, CDR1 is SNHLY and CDR2 is FYNNEI. The CDR3 protein is CASSPNRGDTQYF. In nucleotides, the CDR3 is TGTGCCAGCAGCCCAAACAGGGGGGATACGCAGTATTTT.

The rearrangement uses TRBV27 and TRBJ2-1; 8 positions match TRBD1. Germline loops: CDR1 MNHEY, CDR2 SMNVEV (reference sequence). The CDR3 sequence is 15 residues long. V trimming: 3 bases; J trimming: 6 bases; junction bases outside the gene matches: 7. The CDR3 loop reads CASSLKQGVGNEQFF. The CDR3 DNA reads TGTGCCAGCAGTTTGAAACAGGGGGTTGGCAATGAGCAGTTCTTC.

The V gene is TRBV28, the J gene TRBJ2-4, with 11 bases matching TRBD2. The CDR3 spans 16 residues. Germline V gives CDR1 MDHEN, CDR2 SYDVKM. The junction had 6 bases not matched to a gene; V was cut back by 8 bases and J by 0 bases. In DNA, the CDR3 is TGTGCCAGCGGCCTCGGGACTAGCGGAGCCAAAAACATTCAGTACTTC. It is translated as CASGLGTSGAKNIQYF.

The count of this clone is one. The chain joins TRBV27 to TRBJ2-2; 9 nucleotides line up with TRBD1. The CDR3 totals 15 residues. From germline, CDR1 is MNHEY and CDR2 SMNVEV (reference sequence). J lost 6 bases, V lost 5 bases, and 7 bases had no gene match. Written as DNA, the CDR3 is TGTGCCAGCAGTGTAAACAGGGGGCTGGCCGGGGAGCTGTTTTTT. Translated, it gives CASSVNRGLAGELFF.

Turning to this clone: The same CDR3 arises from other DNA sequences in this sample as well. The gene calls are TRBV9 and TRBJ2-1; 11 nucleotides align to TRBD2. Germline trimming cut 2 bases from V and 3 bases from J; bases unmatched to any gene: 4. The CDR3 contains 16 residues. CDR1 SGDLS and CDR2 YYNGEE come from the germline V gene. CDR3 bases: TGTGCCAGCAGCGTTGGGGGACTAGCGGTCTACAATGAGCAGTTCTTC. Protein product: CASSVGGLAVYNEQFF.